This T cell receptor beta chain derives from a study of regulatory T cells in long-lasting Graves disease. In the study overall: Antithyroid drug use was under 3 months in newly diagnosed Graves' patients.

Noted time point: newly diagnosed GD, antithyroid drugs for less than 3 months. There was RNA extracted from PBMCs, and the TCR library was made from it. This clonotype showed up many times. What it binds is unknown. CDR3 regions were amplified by Arm-PCR using iRepertoire HTBI primers to build TCR beta libraries. TCRdb processed the multiplex PCR reads anew with MiXCR; each CDR3 protein has one entry. The table records hundreds of thousands of distinct CDR3 sequences, about 16% of them present only once. The CDR3 totals 15 residues. Germline V lookup: CDR1 SGHAT, CDR2 FQNNGV. Trimming at V came to 1 base and at J to 1 base, leaving 3 bases not matched to a gene. Study-level findings and limits: It was in persistent disease that TRBV28, TRBJ1-2 and TRBJ2-5 were favored.

Another study also made use of these data, one on T cells in Graves' hyperthyroidism and ophthalmopathy. That paper notes: Diagnostic decisions used clinical symptoms, serum thyroxine and TRAb, thyroid ultrasound and orbital computed tomography. In the first-round RT-PCR of the TCR CDR3, the HTBI primer set was used.

The TCR was taken from a woman between 40 and 65 years old with Graves disease. This chain connects TRBV11-2 to TRBJ2-5, with 7 bases aligning to TRBD2. Sequenced material: peripheral blood mononuclear cells (PBMCs), taken at new diagnosis, from a patient treated with antithyroid drugs. The CDR3 region is CASSLGPGGQETQYF. The CDR3 DNA sequence: TGTGCCAGCAGCTTAGGTCCGGGGGGCCAAGAGACCCAGTACTTC.